One sample yielded the 18 T cell receptor beta chains listed below, sequenced in a study of blood T cell repertoires in COVID-19. Generated by immunoSEQ multiplex PCR, the TCRdb table keeps only in-frame clones and is missing some. The data contain roughly 150,000 clones, around 80% of them singletons. The sequencing sample was made of peripheral blood. Receptor source: a man aged 60 to 69 with acute or convalescent COVID-19.

The genes are TRBV27 and TRBJ1-2; 7 bases are a match to TRBD1. The V gene end was trimmed by 0 bases and the J gene end by 3 bases; junction bases not matched to a gene: 4. CDR1 and CDR2 from the germline V gene are MNHEY and SMNVEV (reference sequence). The CDR3 totals 15 residues. The CDR3 DNA reads as TGTGCCAGCAGTTTATCAGCCAGGGGGGACTATGGCTACACCTTC. Amino acid sequence: CASSLSARGDYGYTF.

The V call is TRBV7-2, the J call TRBJ2-7; 9 bases map to TRBD2. The germline V gene encodes CDR1 SGHTA and CDR2 FQGNSA. The CDR3 sequence is 16 residues long. V lost 0 bases to trimming and J lost 6 bases; unmatched junction nucleotides: 9. As DNA, the CDR3 is TGTGCCAGCAGCTTAGCGCTGAGCGGGGGGCATGCCGAGCAGTACTTC. Translated, it gives CASSLALSGGHAEQYF.

The chain is built from TRBV19 and TRBJ2-7; 9 bases match TRBD2. Trimming cost V 7 bases and J 5 bases; bases outside gene matches: 9. Germline V CDR1 and CDR2: LNHDA, SQIVND (reference sequence). CDR3 length: 14 residues. The CDR3 nucleotides are TGTGCCAGTACACAGCGGGGGGCTTATGACGAGCAGTACTTC. Its protein is CASTQRGAYDEQYF.

This clone was seen more than once but under ten times. This chain uses TRBV27 with TRBJ2-2; 7 bases line up with TRBD1. There are 16 residues in the CDR3. From germline, CDR1 is MNHEY and CDR2 SMNVEV (reference sequence). The V gene end was trimmed by 3 bases and the J gene end by 2 bases; junction bases not matched to a gene: 6. CDR3 amino acids: CASSFPRQGNTGELFF. The CDR3 DNA sequence: TGTGCCAGCAGTTTCCCCAGACAGGGCAACACCGGGGAGCTGTTTTTT.

The rearrangement links TRBV30 to TRBJ2-5; the D is unclear. The germline gives CDR1 GTSNPN, CDR2 SVGIG (reference sequence). This CDR3 comprises 12 residues. V was clipped by 4 bases and J by 1 base, with 7 bases between them. The CDR3 DNA follows: TGTGCCTGGACCCCCGGCCAAGAGACCCAGTACTTC. It is translated as CAWTPGQETQYF.

This clone was observed a single time. The chain combines TRBV6-2 or TRBV6-3 with TRBJ2-1; a weak D match, TRBD2 (5 bases). The germline CDR1 and CDR2 sequences are MNHEY and SVGEGT. V lost 3 bases to trimming and J lost 0 bases, with 6 bases between them. The CDR3 loop spans 14 amino acids. CDR3: CASSYAGSYNEQFF. The CDR3 DNA reads TGTGCCAGCAGTTATGCGGGCTCCTACAATGAGCAGTTCTTC.

This clone was detected once. The chain couples TRBV4-2 to TRBJ2-7, with 9 bases lining up with TRBD1. Germline CDR1 reads LGHNA; CDR2 reads YNFKEQ. The CDR3 totals 15 residues. The trim removed 3 bases at V and 3 bases at J, leaving 6 bases unmatched. For the CDR3, the DNA is TGTGCCAGCAGCCAGACAGGGGGAAAGGGCTACGAGCAGTACTTC. Translation gives CASSQTGGKGYEQYF.

V and J are TRBV7-2 and TRBJ1-2; a possible D gene is TRBD1 (5 bases). From germline, CDR1 is SGHTA and CDR2 FQGNSA. V shed 2 bases and J shed 3 bases, with 16 bases lying between them. The CDR3 spans 16 residues. The CDR3, as DNA: TGTGCCAGCAGCTTACCCCTGGGGGGGGAAGACTATGGCTACACCTTC. As protein: CASSLPLGGEDYGYTF. Looking up the rest from reference TRBV7-2 and TRBJ1-2 gives the full variable domain: GAGVSQSPSNKVTEKGKDVELRCDPISGHTALYWYRQSLGQGLEFLIYFQGNSAPDKSGLPSDRFSAERTGGSVSTLTIQRTQQEDSAVYLCASSLPLGGEDYGYTFGSGTRLTVV.

This chain joins TRBV3-1 (or the pseudogene TRBV3-2) and TRBJ1-2; weak D call: TRBD1 (5 bases). Looked up from germline, CDR1 is LGHDT and CDR2 is YNNKEL (reference sequence). Trimming shortened V by 1 base and J by 4 bases, and 10 bases separated the two germline ends. This CDR3 is 14 amino acids long. This chain's CDR3 is CASSQGRGGYGYTF. CDR3 sequence (DNA): TGTGCCAGCAGCCAAGGGAGGGGTGGCTATGGCTACACCTTC.

The J gene is TRBJ1-1, the V gene TRBV7-3; no clear D gene. Germline V gives CDR1 SGHTA, CDR2 FQGTGA. V lost 2 bases to trimming and J lost 1 base, with 5 bases between them. CDR3 size: 13 residues. The CDR3 loop reads CASSLVGNTEAFF. The CDR3 DNA follows: TGTGCCAGCAGCTTAGTCGGGAACACTGAAGCTTTCTTT.

This rearrangement joins TRBV12-3 or TRBV12-4 to TRBJ1-2, with D possibly TRBD1 on 6 matching bases. Trimming shortened V by 6 bases and J by 0 bases, and 8 bases separated the two germline ends. This CDR3 contains 13 residues. CDR3 in amino acids: CASSRTANYGYTF. CDR3 coding DNA: TGTGCCAGCAGCCGGACAGCTAACTATGGCTACACCTTC.

V gene TRBV7-2 combines with J gene TRBJ1-5; D might be TRBD1 (6 bases). Trimming cost V 5 bases and J 7 bases, with 18 bases left between them. CDR1 is SGHTA and CDR2 is FQGNSA in the germline V gene. CDR3 length equals 15 residues. CDR3 DNA: TGTGCCAGCAGCCAGGGACACCTAGGGAGACAGCCCCAGCATTTT. As protein: CASSQGHLGRQPQHF.

This clone was seen only a few times. The CDR3 sequence is CASSFRGGAPPDTQYF. CDR3 coding DNA: TGTGCCAGCAGCTTTCGCGGGGGGGCTCCCCCAGATACGCAGTATTTT. This rearrangement joins TRBV7-3 to TRBJ2-3; 9 nucleotides match TRBD2. Germline CDR1 reads SGHTA; CDR2 reads FQGTGA. Trimming at V came to 3 bases and at J to 4 bases, leaving 8 bases not matched to a gene. The CDR3 runs to 16 residues.

CDR3 DNA: TGTGCCAGTAGTATCTGGAGACAGGGGGTCTACGAGCAGTACTTC. This sequence encodes CASSIWRQGVYEQYF. The V and J genes are TRBV19 and TRBJ2-7, with 9 bases matching TRBD1. Germline CDR1 reads LNHDA; CDR2 reads SQIVND (reference sequence). The CDR3 is 15 amino acids. Trimming took 3 bases from V and 3 from J; bases not matched to a gene: 6.

The chain joins TRBV28 to TRBJ2-7, with a weak D call TRBD1 (6 bases). Between the trimmed V and J ends, which lost 3 bases and 5 bases, there was a span of 17 bases. CDR3 length: 15 amino acids. CDR1 and CDR2 (germline): MDHEN, SYDVKM. This CDR3 is CASSLENRVSHEQYF. CDR3 bases: TGTGCCAGCAGTTTGGAGAACAGGGTTTCCCACGAGCAGTACTTC.

The chain carries TRBV10-3 and TRBJ1-4; 8 positions match TRBD1. The V gene end was trimmed by 4 bases and the J gene end by 6 bases; junction bases not matched to a gene: 4. The CDR3 has 14 amino acids. Germline loops: CDR1 ENHRY, CDR2 SYGVKD. Here the CDR3 reads CAISAQGADEKLFF. The DNA for the CDR3 is TGTGCCATCAGTGCCCAGGGGGCCGATGAAAAACTGTTTTTT.

CDR3 protein: CASSSLRDSGANVLTF. DNA for the CDR3: TGTGCCAGCAGCTCGCTCAGGGACTCTGGGGCCAACGTCCTGACTTTC. This sequence joins TRBV11-2 and TRBJ2-6, with D possibly being TRBD1 (5 bases). This CDR3 spans 16 amino acids. CDR1 SGHAT and CDR2 FQNNGV come from the germline V gene. Trimming removed 4 bases from V and 0 bases from J, with 10 bases in between.

The V and J genes are TRBV7-3 and TRBJ1-2, with TRBD1 matching 10 bases. V was pared by 5 bases and J by 3 bases, with 3 bases of the junction left unmatched. The CDR3 sequence is 14 residues long. The germline CDR1 and CDR2 sequences are SGHTA and FQGTGA. The DNA for the CDR3 is TGTGCCAGCAGCCAAGGGACAGGGGACTATGGCTACACCTTC. It translates to CASSQGTGDYGYTF. The whole variable domain, filled in from reference TRBV7-3 and TRBJ1-2, reads GAGVSQTPSNKVTEKGKYVELRCDPISGHTALYWYRQSLGQGPEFLIYFQGTGAADDSGLPNDRFFAVRPEGSVSTLKIQRTERGDSAVYLCASSQGTGDYGYTFGSGTRLTVV.